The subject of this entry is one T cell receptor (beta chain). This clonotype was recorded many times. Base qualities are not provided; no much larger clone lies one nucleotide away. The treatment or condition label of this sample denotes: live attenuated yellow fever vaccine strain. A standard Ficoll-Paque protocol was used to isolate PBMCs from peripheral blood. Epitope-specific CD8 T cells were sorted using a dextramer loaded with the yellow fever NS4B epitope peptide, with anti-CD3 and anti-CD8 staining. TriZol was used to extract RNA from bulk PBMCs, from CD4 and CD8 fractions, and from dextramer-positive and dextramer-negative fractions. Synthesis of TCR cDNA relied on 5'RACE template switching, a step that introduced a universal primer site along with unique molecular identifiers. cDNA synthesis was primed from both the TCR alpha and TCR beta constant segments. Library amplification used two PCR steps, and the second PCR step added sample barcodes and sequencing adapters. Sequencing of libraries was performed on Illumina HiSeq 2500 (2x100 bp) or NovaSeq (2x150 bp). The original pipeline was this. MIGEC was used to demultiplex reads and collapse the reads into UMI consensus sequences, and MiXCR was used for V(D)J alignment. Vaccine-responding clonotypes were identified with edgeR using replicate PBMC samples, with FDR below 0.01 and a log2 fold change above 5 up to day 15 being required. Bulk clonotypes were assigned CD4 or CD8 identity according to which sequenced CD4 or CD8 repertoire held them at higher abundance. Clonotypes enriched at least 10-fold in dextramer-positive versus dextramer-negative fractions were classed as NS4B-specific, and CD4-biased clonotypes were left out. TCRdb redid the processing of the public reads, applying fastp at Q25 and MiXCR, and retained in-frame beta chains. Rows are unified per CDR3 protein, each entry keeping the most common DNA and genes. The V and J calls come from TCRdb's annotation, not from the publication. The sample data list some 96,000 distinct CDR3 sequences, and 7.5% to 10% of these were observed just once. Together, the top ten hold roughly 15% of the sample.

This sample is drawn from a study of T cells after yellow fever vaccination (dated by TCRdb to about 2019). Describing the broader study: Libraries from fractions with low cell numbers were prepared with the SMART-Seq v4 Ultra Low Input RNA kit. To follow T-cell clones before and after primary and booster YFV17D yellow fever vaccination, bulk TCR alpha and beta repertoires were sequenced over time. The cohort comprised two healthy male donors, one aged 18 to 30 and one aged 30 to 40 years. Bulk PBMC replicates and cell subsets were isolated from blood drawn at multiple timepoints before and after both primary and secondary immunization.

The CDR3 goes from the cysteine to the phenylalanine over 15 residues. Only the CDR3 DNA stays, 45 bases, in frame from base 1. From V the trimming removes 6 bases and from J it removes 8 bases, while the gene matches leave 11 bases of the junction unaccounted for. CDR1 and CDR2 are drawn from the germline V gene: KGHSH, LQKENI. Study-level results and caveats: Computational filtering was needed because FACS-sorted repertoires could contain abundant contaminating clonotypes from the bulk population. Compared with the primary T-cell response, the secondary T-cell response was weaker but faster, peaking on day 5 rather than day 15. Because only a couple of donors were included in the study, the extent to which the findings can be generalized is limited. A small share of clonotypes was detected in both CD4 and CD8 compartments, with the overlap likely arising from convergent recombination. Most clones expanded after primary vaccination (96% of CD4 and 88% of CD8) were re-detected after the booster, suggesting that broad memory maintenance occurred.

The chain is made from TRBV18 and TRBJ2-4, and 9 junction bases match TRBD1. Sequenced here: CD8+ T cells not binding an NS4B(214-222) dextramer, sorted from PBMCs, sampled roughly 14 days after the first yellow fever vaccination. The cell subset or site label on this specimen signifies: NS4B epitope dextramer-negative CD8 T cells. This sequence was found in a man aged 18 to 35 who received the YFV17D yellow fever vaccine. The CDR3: CASSRTGTGRDIQYF. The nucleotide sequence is TGTGCCAGCTCTCGAACCGGGACAGGGAGGGACATTCAGTACTTC.